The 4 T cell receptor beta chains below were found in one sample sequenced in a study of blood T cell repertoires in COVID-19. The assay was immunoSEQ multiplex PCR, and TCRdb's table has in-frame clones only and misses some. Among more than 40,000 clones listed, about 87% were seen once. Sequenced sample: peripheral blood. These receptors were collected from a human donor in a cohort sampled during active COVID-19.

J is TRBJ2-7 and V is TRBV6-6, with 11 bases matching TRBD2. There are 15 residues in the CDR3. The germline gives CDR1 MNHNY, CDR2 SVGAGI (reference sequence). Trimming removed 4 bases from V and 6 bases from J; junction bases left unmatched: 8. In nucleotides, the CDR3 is TGTGCCAGCAGTTCCATAGCGGGAGGGACGGGCGAGCAGTACTTC. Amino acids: CASSSIAGGTGEQYF.

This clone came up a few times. The CDR3 DNA reads TGTGCCTGGACTAAGGGGGGGGCGAGTTCACCCCTCCACTTT. This codes for CAWTKGGASSPLHF. The gene calls are TRBV30 and TRBJ1-6, with TRBD1 as a possible D gene (6 bases). V was trimmed by 4 bases and J by 9 bases, leaving 16 bases between them. This CDR3 has 14 residues. Germline V gene data show CDR1 as GTSNPN and CDR2 as SVGIG (reference sequence).

The CDR3 protein is CASSLMGASSTDTQYF. CDR3 DNA: TGCGCCAGCAGCTTGATGGGGGCGTCTAGCACAGATACGCAGTATTTT. The rearrangement links TRBV5-1 to TRBJ2-3; TRBD1 might be the D (6 bases). The V gene's germline CDR1 is SGHRS and CDR2 YFSETQ. Between the trimmed V and J ends, which lost 1 base and 0 bases, there was a span of 12 bases. The CDR3 consists of 16 residues.

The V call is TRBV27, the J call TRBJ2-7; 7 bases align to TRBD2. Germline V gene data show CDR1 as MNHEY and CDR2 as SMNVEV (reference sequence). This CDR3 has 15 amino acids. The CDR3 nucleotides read TGTGCGACCAGTTCGGGGGGAGCCGGAACCTACGAGCAGTACTTC. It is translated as CATSSGGAGTYEQYF.